This TCR beta chain emerged from a study of OX40 agonist ivuxolimab in advanced cancers. Study background: Melanoma, hepatocellular carcinoma, head and neck or renal cell cancer occurred in dose-escalation patients. Overall study findings and caveats: Low normalized T-cell clonal expansion was also seen in some nonresponders. Clonal expansion was seen in CD4+ and CD8+ blood T cells by week 6 at 0.1 to 3.0 mg/kg. In CD8+ T cells, expanded clones were on average more numerous than in CD4+.

With regard to this clone: The antigen is undetermined.

The protocol was immunoSEQ multiplex PCR, while the TCRdb copy is restricted to in-frame clones and leaves out a portion. This repertoire shows under 95,000 clones, roughly 92% found once; its top ten account for roughly 6.7%. V shed 1 base, J shed 2 bases, and the junction held 0 bases outside the gene matches. The germline gives CDR1 SGHVS, CDR2 FQNEAQ. There are 14 residues in the CDR3. The sequencing used CD4+ or CD8+ T cells sorted from blood, collected in a trial of the OX40 agonist ivuxolimab. The chain recombines TRBV7-8 with TRBJ2-7; 9 bases agree with TRBD1. The sequence came from an adult with an advanced solid tumor such as melanoma, head and neck, liver or kidney cancer. The chain's CDR3 is CASSLGTGAYEQYF. CDR3 DNA: TGTGCCAGCAGCTTAGGGACAGGGGCCTACGAGCAGTACTTC.